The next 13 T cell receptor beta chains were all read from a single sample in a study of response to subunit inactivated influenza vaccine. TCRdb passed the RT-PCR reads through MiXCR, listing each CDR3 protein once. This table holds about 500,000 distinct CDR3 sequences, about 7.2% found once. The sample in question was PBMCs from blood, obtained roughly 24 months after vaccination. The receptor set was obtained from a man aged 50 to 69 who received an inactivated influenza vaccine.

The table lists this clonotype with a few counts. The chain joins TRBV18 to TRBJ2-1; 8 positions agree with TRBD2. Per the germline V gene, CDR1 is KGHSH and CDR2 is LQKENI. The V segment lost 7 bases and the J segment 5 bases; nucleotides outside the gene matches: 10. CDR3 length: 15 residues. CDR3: CASYPGGRAHNEQFF. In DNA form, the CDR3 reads TGTGCCAGCTACCCGGGGGGGCGAGCCCACAATGAGCAGTTCTTC.

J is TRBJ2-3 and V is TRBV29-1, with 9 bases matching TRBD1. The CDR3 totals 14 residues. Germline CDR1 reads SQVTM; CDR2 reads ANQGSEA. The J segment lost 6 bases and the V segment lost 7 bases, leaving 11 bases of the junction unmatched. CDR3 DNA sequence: TGCAGCGCCCTTGGACAGGGGAGGATGGATACGCAGTATTTT. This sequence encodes CSALGQGRMDTQYF.

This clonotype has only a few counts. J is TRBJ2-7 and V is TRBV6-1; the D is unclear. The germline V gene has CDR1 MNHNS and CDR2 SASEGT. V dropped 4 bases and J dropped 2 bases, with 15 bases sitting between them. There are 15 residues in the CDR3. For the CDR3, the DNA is TGTGCCAGCAGTGGATTAACACCCACTCCCTACGAGCAGTACTTC. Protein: CASSGLTPTPYEQYF.

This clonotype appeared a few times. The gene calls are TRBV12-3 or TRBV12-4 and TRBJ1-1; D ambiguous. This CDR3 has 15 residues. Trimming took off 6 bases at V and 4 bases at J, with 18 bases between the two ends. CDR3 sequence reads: CASREGGSWSTEAFF. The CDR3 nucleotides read TGTGCCAGCAGGGAGGGCGGAAGCTGGAGCACTGAAGCTTTCTTT.

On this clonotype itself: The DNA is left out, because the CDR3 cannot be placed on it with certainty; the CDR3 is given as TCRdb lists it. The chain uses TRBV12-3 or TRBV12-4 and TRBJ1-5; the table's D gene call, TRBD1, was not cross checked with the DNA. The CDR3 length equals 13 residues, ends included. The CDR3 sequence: CASSFAQGATSHF.

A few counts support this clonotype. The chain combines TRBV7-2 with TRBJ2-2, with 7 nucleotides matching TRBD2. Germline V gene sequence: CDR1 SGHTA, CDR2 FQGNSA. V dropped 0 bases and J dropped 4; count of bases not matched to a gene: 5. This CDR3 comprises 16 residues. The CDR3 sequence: CASSLALAASTGELFF. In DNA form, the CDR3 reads TGTGCCAGCAGCTTAGCGCTAGCGGCCTCCACCGGGGAGCTGTTTTTT.

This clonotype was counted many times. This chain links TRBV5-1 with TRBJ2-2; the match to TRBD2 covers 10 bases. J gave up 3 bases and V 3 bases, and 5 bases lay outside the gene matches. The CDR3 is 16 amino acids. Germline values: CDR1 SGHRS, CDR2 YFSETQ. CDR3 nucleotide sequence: TGCGCCAGCAGCTCGCTAGCGGGAGAGTACACCGGGGAGCTGTTTTTT. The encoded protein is CASSSLAGEYTGELFF.

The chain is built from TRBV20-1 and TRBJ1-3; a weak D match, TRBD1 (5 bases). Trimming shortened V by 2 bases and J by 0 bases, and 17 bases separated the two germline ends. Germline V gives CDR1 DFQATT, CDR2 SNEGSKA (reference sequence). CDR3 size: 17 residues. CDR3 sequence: CSARTHPGQSSGNTIYF. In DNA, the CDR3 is TGCAGTGCTAGAACCCACCCGGGGCAGAGCTCTGGAAACACCATATATTTT.

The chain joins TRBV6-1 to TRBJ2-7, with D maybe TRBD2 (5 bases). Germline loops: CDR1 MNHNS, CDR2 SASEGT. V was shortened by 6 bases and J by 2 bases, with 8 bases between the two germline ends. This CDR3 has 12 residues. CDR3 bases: TGTGCCAGCAGAGGACTCCCCTACGAGCAGTACTTC. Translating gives CASRGLPYEQYF.

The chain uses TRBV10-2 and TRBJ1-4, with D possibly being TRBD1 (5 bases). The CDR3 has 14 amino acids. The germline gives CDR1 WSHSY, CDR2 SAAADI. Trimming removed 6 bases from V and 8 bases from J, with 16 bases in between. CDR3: CASRETGRTEKLFF. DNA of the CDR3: TGCGCCAGCAGAGAAACGGGACGGACGGAAAAACTGTTTTTT.

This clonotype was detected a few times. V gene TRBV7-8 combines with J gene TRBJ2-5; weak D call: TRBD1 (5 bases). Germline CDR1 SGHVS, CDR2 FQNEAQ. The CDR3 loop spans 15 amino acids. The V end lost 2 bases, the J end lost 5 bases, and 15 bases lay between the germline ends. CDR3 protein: CASSLMSRDYETQYF. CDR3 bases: TGTGCCAGCAGCTTAATGAGCAGGGATTACGAGACCCAGTACTTC.

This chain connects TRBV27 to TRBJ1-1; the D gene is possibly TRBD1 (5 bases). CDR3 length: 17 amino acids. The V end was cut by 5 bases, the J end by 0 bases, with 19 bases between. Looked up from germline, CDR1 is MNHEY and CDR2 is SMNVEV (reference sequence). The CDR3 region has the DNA TGTGCCAGCAGTACCGCCGGGGCGCAGCTTGTGAACACTGAAGCTTTCTTT. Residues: CASSTAGAQLVNTEAFF.

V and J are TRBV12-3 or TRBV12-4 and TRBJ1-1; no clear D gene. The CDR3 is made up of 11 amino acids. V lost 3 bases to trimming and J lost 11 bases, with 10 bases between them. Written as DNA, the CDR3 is TGTGCCAGCAGTTTTGAGGGCCCGGCTTTCTTT. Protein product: CASSFEGPAFF.